The 20 T cell receptor beta chains listed next were all sequenced from one sample in a study of T cells in Graves' hyperthyroidism and ophthalmopathy. What was amplified from RNA transcripts were TCR beta CDR3 regions. The HTBI primer set drove a first-round RT-PCR of the TCR CDR3. Via MiXCR, TCRdb re-called the multiplex PCR reads, giving one row per CDR3 protein. The sample lists about 380,000 distinct CDR3 sequences, roughly 14% seen once, with around 19% in the top ten. Sequencing used blood. All receptors come from a young woman with Graves' ophthalmopathy.

The V gene is TRBV4-1, the J gene TRBJ2-2, with D unresolved. The V end lost 8 bases, the J end lost 4 bases, and 23 bases lay between the germline ends. Germline V gene sequence: CDR1 MGHRA, CDR2 YSYEKL. The CDR3 consists of 17 residues. The CDR3: CASRPDAPLRSTGELFF. CDR3 DNA: TGCGCCAGCCGCCCAGACGCACCCCTGAGGAGCACCGGGGAGCTGTTTTTT.

Notes on this clonotype: Possible read error: a much larger clone is one base away. The chain is built from TRBV6-1 and TRBJ1-2, with 7 bases matching TRBD1. With 3 bases clipped from V and 0 bases from J, the junction kept 4 bases outside the gene matches. CDR3 length: 15 residues. Germline loops: CDR1 MNHNS, CDR2 SASEGT. CDR3 nucleotides: TGTGCCAGCAGTGAGGGACAGATAGCTAACTATGGCTACACCTTC. Protein: CASSEGQIANYGYTF.

This chain joins TRBV7-3 and TRBJ2-3; 11 bases map to TRBD2. Losses at the gene ends were 2 bases for V and 2 bases for J; bases not matched to a gene: 3. The CDR3 has 16 residues. Germline CDR1 SGHTA, CDR2 FQGTGA. CDR3 amino acids: CASSLGTSGYTDTQYF. DNA of the CDR3: TGTGCCAGCAGCTTAGGGACTAGCGGATACACAGATACGCAGTATTTT.

Ten or more counts support this clonotype. This rearrangement joins TRBV28 to TRBJ2-7, with D possibly being TRBD1 (6 bases). Between the trimmed V and J ends, which lost 7 bases and 2 bases, there was a span of 9 bases. The CDR3 runs 12 residues. In germline, CDR1 is MDHEN, CDR2 SYDVKM. The CDR3: CASKTGPYEQYF. In nucleotides, the CDR3 is TGTGCCAGCAAGACAGGCCCCTACGAGCAGTACTTC.

This clonotype was seen ten or more times. V gene TRBV2 combines with J gene TRBJ1-2; 7 bases are shared with TRBD1. V trimming: 7 bases; J trimming: 4 bases; junction bases outside the gene matches: 12. This CDR3 has 15 residues. Germline assignment: CDR1 SNHLY and CDR2 FYNNEI. The CDR3 spells CASTITRDSIYGYTF. DNA of the CDR3: TGTGCCAGCACCATCACCCGGGACAGCATCTATGGCTACACCTTC. The variable domain in full, with the rest retrieved from reference TRBV2 and TRBJ1-2, is EPEVTQTPSHQVTQMGQEVILRCVPISNHLYFYWYRQILGQKVEFLVSFYNNEISEKSEIFDDQFSVERPDGSNFTLKIRSTKLEDSAMYFCASTITRDSIYGYTFGSGTRLTVV.

In its sample, this clonotype was seen many times. J is TRBJ1-2 and V is TRBV28, with TRBD1 identical over 8 bases. From germline, CDR1 is MDHEN and CDR2 SYDVKM. The CDR3 covers 13 residues. J gave up 6 bases and V 6 bases, and 6 bases lay outside the gene matches. In DNA, the CDR3 is TGTGCCAGCAGATCGGACAGGGAAAATGGCTACACCTTC. Translated, it gives CASRSDRENGYTF.

This clonotype was counted ten times or more. The chain uses TRBV9 and TRBJ1-2; TRBD1 matches 10 bases. The CDR3 has 15 amino acids. Germline V lookup: CDR1 SGDLS, CDR2 YYNGEE. V lost 2 bases to trimming and J lost 1 base; unmatched junction nucleotides: 2. This CDR3 is CASSVTGGDNYGYTF. Written as DNA, the CDR3 is TGTGCCAGCAGCGTGACAGGGGGCGATAACTATGGCTACACCTTC.

This clonotype was detected ten times or more. J is TRBJ1-5 and V is TRBV6-1; 10 bases fit TRBD1. With V trimmed by 6 bases and J by 1 base, 3 bases remained unmatched. The CDR3 is 15 amino acids. In germline, CDR1 is MNHNS, CDR2 SASEGT. Here the CDR3 reads CASRETGGSNQPQHF. CDR3 bases: TGTGCCAGCAGAGAGACAGGGGGCAGCAATCAGCCCCAGCATTTT.

There are a few counts of this clonotype. The chain has TRBV9 and TRBJ2-1, with D perhaps matching TRBD1 (6 bases). The length of the CDR3 is 15 residues. V lost 3 bases and J 7 bases, leaving 17 bases between the germline ends. The V gene's germline CDR1 is SGDLS and CDR2 YYNGEE. The CDR3 DNA reads TGTGCCAGCAGCGCTCTAGGGGGACACTCTAATGAGCAGTTCTTC. Encoded protein: CASSALGGHSNEQFF.

This clonotype has ten or more counts. This chain uses TRBV7-2 with TRBJ2-1; 9 bases are a match to TRBD2. Trimming at V came to 5 bases and at J to 7 bases, leaving 6 bases not matched to a gene. This CDR3 region has 14 residues. In germline, CDR1 is SGHTA, CDR2 FQGNSA. CDR3 residues: CASSVDSGGNEQFF. The CDR3 DNA sequence: TGTGCCAGCAGCGTAGATAGCGGGGGAAATGAGCAGTTCTTC.

This clonotype was seen at least ten times. This chain connects TRBV6-1 to TRBJ1-5; D is ambiguous. The germline CDR1 and CDR2 sequences are MNHNS and SASEGT. The CDR3 loop spans 14 amino acids. Trimming stripped 4 bases from V and 3 bases from J, with 10 bases between. CDR3 protein: CASSGQGLNQPQHF. The CDR3 bases are TGTGCCAGCAGTGGACAAGGGCTCAATCAGCCCCAGCATTTT.

This clonotype was counted at least ten times. The rearrangement links TRBV5-1 to TRBJ2-2; D gene uncertain. This CDR3 comprises 15 residues. Trimming removed 0 bases at V and 0 bases at J, with 6 bases between. Germline values: CDR1 SGHRS, CDR2 YFSETQ. The CDR3 DNA reads as TGCGCCAGCAGCTTGGCCAGAGCGAACACCGGGGAGCTGTTTTTT. Amino acids: CASSLARANTGELFF.

This clonotype was recorded at least ten times. This chain connects TRBV6-5 to TRBJ1-3; a weak D match, TRBD1 (6 bases). Germline values: CDR1 MNHEY, CDR2 SVGAGI. The CDR3 contains 15 residues. The ends were cut back, 2 bases at V and 2 bases at J, with 10 bases in the middle. CDR3 in amino acids: CASSYKGVPGNTIYF. The CDR3 DNA sequence: TGTGCCAGCAGTTACAAGGGGGTCCCTGGAAACACCATATATTTT.

This clonotype was seen repeatedly, ten times or more. The chain couples TRBV18 to TRBJ1-1; a possible D gene is TRBD1 (6 bases). The CDR3 spans 18 residues. Per germline, CDR1 KGHSH and CDR2 LQKENI. V was cut by 1 base and J by 2 bases, with 20 bases left in between. The CDR3 reads CASSPLSPGGHPNTEAFF. Here the CDR3 DNA reads TGTGCCAGCTCACCACTCTCGCCCGGGGGGCACCCTAACACTGAAGCTTTCTTT.

As regards this clonotype: A much larger clonotype is one base distant, so this may be a read error. The chain carries TRBV20-1 and TRBJ2-5; D might be TRBD2 (5 bases). Germline V lookup: CDR1 DFQATT, CDR2 SNEGSKA (reference sequence). The CDR3 contains 15 residues. The CDR3 here is CSARDVARAGEPQYF. CDR3 coding DNA: TGCAGTGCTAGAGATGTGGCGAGGGCAGGAGAGCCCCAGTACTTC.

Ten or more counts support this clonotype. The chain has TRBV12-3 or TRBV12-4 and TRBJ1-4, with unresolved D. The CDR3 contains 14 residues. V was cut by 6 bases and J by 8 bases, with 16 bases left in between. Here the CDR3 DNA reads TGTGCCAGCAGACGCGGATACGTAGAGGAAAAACTGTTTTTT. Protein product: CASRRGYVEEKLFF.

This clonotype was seen a handful of times. The chain uses TRBV12-3 or TRBV12-4 and TRBJ2-1; 13 bases match TRBD2. V trimming: 3 bases; J trimming: 7 bases; junction bases outside the gene matches: 3. This CDR3 has 15 amino acids. The CDR3 is CASSFAGLAGNEQFF. The CDR3 nucleotides are TGTGCCAGCAGTTTTGCGGGACTAGCGGGGAATGAGCAGTTCTTC.

This clonotype has at least ten counts. The chain recombines TRBV5-6 with TRBJ1-1; tentatively, D is TRBD1 (5 bases). Trimming stripped 5 bases from V and 0 bases from J, with 8 bases between. In germline, CDR1 is SGHDT, CDR2 YYEEEE. This CDR3 has 13 amino acids. In nucleotides, the CDR3 is TGTGCCAGCAGACAGGACTTGAACACTGAAGCTTTCTTT. Translation gives CASRQDLNTEAFF. Full variable domain (remainder filled in from reference TRBV5-6 and TRBJ1-1): DAGVTQSPTHLIKTRGQQVTLRCSPKSGHDTVSWYQQALGQGPQFIFQYYEEEERQRGNFPDRFSGHQFPNYSSELNVNALLLGDSALYLCASRQDLNTEAFFGQGTRLTVV.

This clonotype was recorded at least ten times. V is TRBV30 and J is TRBJ1-1; a weak D match, TRBD1 (5 bases). The germline gives CDR1 GTSNPN, CDR2 SVGIG (reference sequence). This CDR3 region has 13 residues. Trimming removed 2 bases at V and 2 bases at J, with 9 bases between. The CDR3: CAWSPGRNTEAFF. Here the CDR3 DNA reads TGTGCCTGGAGTCCGGGGCGAAACACTGAAGCTTTCTTT.

The table lists this clonotype with many counts. This chain connects TRBV5-1 to TRBJ1-4, with D hard to call. The germline V gene encodes CDR1 SGHRS and CDR2 YFSETQ. The CDR3 runs 14 residues. Trimming took 2 bases from V and 8 from J, leaving 13 bases between them. CDR3 in amino acids: CASSLEGRGEKLFF. The CDR3 DNA follows: TGCGCCAGCAGCTTAGAGGGAAGAGGCGAAAAACTGTTTTTT.